This passage covers 15 T cell receptor beta chains from one sample sequenced in a study of cytomegalovirus exposure and HLA in healthy donors. PCR amplification relied on 60 Vbeta primers (plus 13 Jbeta primers). The table came from immunoSEQ multiplex PCR; TCRdb's copy has only in-frame clones and leaves some out. The data contain around 74,000 clones, around 80% of them singletons. The specimen sequenced was PBMCs. The source is a young man in good health and CMV-seronegative.

V gene TRBV7-2 combines with J gene TRBJ2-3, with a tentative D call TRBD2 (5 bases). With 1 base removed from V and 2 bases from J, the gap between germline ends came to 10 bases. Per the germline V gene, CDR1 is SGHTA and CDR2 is FQGNSA. CDR3 length equals 15 residues. The CDR3 here is CASSLEILATDTQYF. The CDR3 coding sequence is TGTGCCAGCAGCTTAGAAATTCTAGCCACAGATACGCAGTATTTT. Together with reference TRBV7-2 and TRBJ2-3, the CDR3 gives the full variable domain: GAGVSQSPSNKVTEKGKDVELRCDPISGHTALYWYRQSLGQGLEFLIYFQGNSAPDKSGLPSDRFSAERTGGSVSTLTIQRTQQEDSAVYLCASSLEILATDTQYFGPGTRLTVL.

The gene calls are TRBV6-5 and TRBJ1-2, with a weak D call TRBD1 (5 bases). In germline, CDR1 is MNHEY, CDR2 SVGAGI. This CDR3 spans 11 amino acids. V lost 7 bases to trimming and J lost 4 bases, with 7 bases between them. The CDR3 DNA reads TGTGCCAGCACCCAGGGCTATGGCTACACCTTC. It specifies CASTQGYGYTF.

This clone appeared a single time. V usage is TRBV28 and J usage is TRBJ2-7; 7 nucleotides align to TRBD1. This CDR3 has 13 amino acids. V lost 9 bases to trimming and J lost 3 bases; unmatched junction nucleotides: 8. From germline, CDR1 is MDHEN and CDR2 SYDVKM. In nucleotides, the CDR3 is TGTGCCAGTATGGGACAGCCGGTCTACGAGCAGTACTTC. It encodes CASMGQPVYEQYF.

The chain links TRBV5-6 to TRBJ2-7; D is possibly TRBD1 (5 bases). The CDR3 runs 15 residues. Germline CDR1 reads SGHDT; CDR2 reads YYEEEE. Trimming pared 4 bases from V and 7 bases from J, leaving 21 bases between. CDR3 bases: TGTGCCAGCAGCGCTGGGGCCAGGTTCAAGGATGAGCAGTACTTC. This codes for CASSAGARFKDEQYF.

To note about this clone: The junction departs from germline at one end; a sequencing error may be responsible. This rearrangement joins TRBV5-5 to TRBJ2-7; D not resolved. Germline V gene data show CDR1 as SGHKS and CDR2 as YYEKEE (reference sequence). The CDR3 is made up of 11 amino acids. The CDR3 coding sequence is TGTGCCAGCAGCCCTCCAACCGAGGAGTACTTC. As protein: CASSPPTEEYF.

Turning to this clone: Other DNA sequences from this sample encode an identical CDR3 as well. This chain joins TRBV7-2 and TRBJ1-2; 12 bases align to TRBD1. Germline V lookup: CDR1 SGHTA, CDR2 FQGNSA. CDR3 length: 15 amino acids. The J segment lost 2 bases and the V segment lost 5 bases, leaving 3 bases of the junction unmatched. CDR3 loop: CASSPGQGANYGYTF. The CDR3 DNA is TGTGCCAGCAGCCCGGGACAGGGGGCGAACTATGGCTACACCTTC.

The chain couples TRBV5-6 to TRBJ2-7; 9 bases match TRBD1. Trimming took 4 bases from V and 4 from J; bases not matched to a gene: 6. The CDR3 is 14 amino acids. The germline V gene encodes CDR1 SGHDT and CDR2 YYEEEE. CDR3 DNA sequence: TGTGCCAGCAGCCCGACAGGGGGAGGGTACGAGCAGTACTTC. It specifies CASSPTGGGYEQYF.

This sequence joins TRBV18 and TRBJ2-3; possibly TRBD2 for D (5 bases). With 5 bases removed from V and 5 bases from J, the gap between germline ends came to 14 bases. In germline, CDR1 is KGHSH, CDR2 LQKENI. The CDR3 totals 14 residues. The CDR3 DNA reads TGTGCCAGCTCAAGGTCCGGGGATGGAGATACGCAGTATTTT. Its translation is CASSRSGDGDTQYF.

The J gene is TRBJ1-5, the V gene TRBV2, with TRBD1 matching over 7 bases. The trim removed 5 bases at V and 6 bases at J, leaving 4 bases unmatched. The CDR3 loop spans 13 amino acids. Germline V gives CDR1 SNHLY, CDR2 FYNNEI. CDR3 sequence reads: CASSQDRAQPQHF. CDR3 in DNA: TGTGCCAGCAGTCAAGACAGGGCTCAGCCCCAGCATTTT.

The chain links TRBV7-9 to TRBJ2-1; weak D call: TRBD1 (6 bases). Germline lookup yields CDR1 SEHNR and CDR2 FQNEAQ (reference sequence). Trimming stripped 5 bases from V and 0 bases from J, with 11 bases between. The CDR3 runs to 15 residues. As DNA, the CDR3 is TGTGCCAGCAGCCCGGACAGTATCTCCTACAATGAGCAGTTCTTC. Translation: CASSPDSISYNEQFF.

V is TRBV28 and J is TRBJ2-7, with D maybe TRBD2 (6 bases). Trimming took off 6 bases at V and 6 bases at J, with 15 bases between the two ends. This CDR3 is 13 amino acids long. CDR1 and CDR2 (germline): MDHEN, SYDVKM. CDR3 in amino acids: CASSGDMGGEQYF. The CDR3 coding sequence is TGTGCCAGCAGCGGAGATATGGGAGGCGAGCAGTACTTC. Together with reference TRBV28 and TRBJ2-7, the CDR3 gives the full variable domain: DVKVTQSSRYLVKRTGEKVFLECVQDMDHENMFWYRQDPGLGLRLIYFSYDVKMKEKGDIPEGYSVSREKKERFSLILESASTNQTSMYLCASSGDMGGEQYFGPGTRLTVT.

This chain joins TRBV6-5 and TRBJ2-7; TRBD1 might be the D (5 bases). Trimming took 5 bases from V and 4 from J, leaving 9 bases between them. Looked up from germline, CDR1 is MNHEY and CDR2 is SVGAGI. The CDR3 spans 12 residues. This CDR3 reads CASSQGSYEQYF. As DNA, the CDR3 is TGTGCCAGCAGTCAGGGTTCTTACGAGCAGTACTTC.

CDR3 residues: CASSARRNGYTF. In DNA form, the CDR3 reads TGTGCCAGCAGCGCCCGGAGAAATGGCTACACCTTC. This chain links TRBV14 with TRBJ1-2; D uncertain. This CDR3 is 12 amino acids long. The V end was cut by 5 bases, the J end by 6 bases, with 10 bases between. Germline loops: CDR1 SGHDN, CDR2 FVKESK.

V usage is TRBV13 and J usage is TRBJ2-3; 7 bases align to TRBD1. Germline V CDR1 and CDR2: PRHDT, FYEKMQ (reference sequence). The CDR3 runs 14 residues. V lost 5 bases, J lost 2 bases, and 4 bases stayed unmatched. The CDR3 sequence is CASSRRGITDTQYF. The CDR3 DNA follows: TGTGCCAGCAGCCGCAGGGGGATCACAGATACGCAGTATTTT.

The gene calls are TRBV28 and TRBJ2-7, with TRBD2 matching 7 bases. This CDR3 region has 15 residues. Unmatched junction bases numbered 13, after V lost 6 bases and J lost 5 bases. Germline V gene data show CDR1 as MDHEN and CDR2 as SYDVKM. CDR3 nucleotide sequence: TGTGCCAGCAGATCCCTGGGAGGGCGGTTCGACGAGCAGTACTTC. As protein: CASRSLGGRFDEQYF. Full variable domain (remainder filled in from reference TRBV28 and TRBJ2-7): DVKVTQSSRYLVKRTGEKVFLECVQDMDHENMFWYRQDPGLGLRLIYFSYDVKMKEKGDIPEGYSVSREKKERFSLILESASTNQTSMYLCASRSLGGRFDEQYFGPGTRLTVT.